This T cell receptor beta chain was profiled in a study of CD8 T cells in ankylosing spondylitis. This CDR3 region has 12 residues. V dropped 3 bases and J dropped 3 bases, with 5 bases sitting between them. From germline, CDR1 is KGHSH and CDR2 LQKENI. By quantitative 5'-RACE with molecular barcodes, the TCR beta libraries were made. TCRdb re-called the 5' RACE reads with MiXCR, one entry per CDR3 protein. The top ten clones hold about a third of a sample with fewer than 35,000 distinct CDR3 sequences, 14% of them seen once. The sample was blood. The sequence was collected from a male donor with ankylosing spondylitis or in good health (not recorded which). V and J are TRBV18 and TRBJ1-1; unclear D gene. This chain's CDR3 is CASSPGDTEAFF. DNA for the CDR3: TGTGCCAGCTCACCCGGGGACACTGAAGCTTTCTTT.